Listed below are T cell receptor beta chains from one sample, sequenced in a study of blood T cell repertoires in COVID-19. Produced via immunoSEQ multiplex PCR; TCRdb's table is partial and in-frame only. This table holds just under 65,000 clones, 80% to 90% found once. Sequenced input: peripheral blood. Every receptor here comes from a man in his forties with acute or convalescent COVID-19. CDR3s include the opening cysteine and the closing phenylalanine or tryptophan. D genes are given only for firm matches. Some rows mark clone size as missing; the rest say once, few, many or name a class of expanded clone.

TRBD1	TRBJ2-5	TRBV9	NA	TGTGCCAGCAGCGCGCCGGGACAGGGAAGAGAGACCCAGTACTTC	CASSAPGQGRETQYF
NA	TRBJ2-1	TRBV30	NA	TGTGCCTGGAGTGTACTTGCGGGGTCCTACAATGAGCAGTTCTTC	CAWSVLAGSYNEQFF
TRBD2	TRBJ2-7	TRBV30	NA	TGTGCCTGGAGGTCCGGCGGGCGGGGGACCTCCTACGAGCAGTACTTC	CAWRSGGRGTSYEQYF
NA	TRBJ1-6	TRBV5-5	NA	TGTGCCAGCAGCTTGGAGAGGGTCTCACCCCTCCACTTT	CASSLERVSPLHF
TRBD1	TRBJ1-4	TRBV7-9	NA	TGTGCCAGCAGCTTAACTTCCGGGACAGGGGGGTTATCTAATGAAAAACTGTTTTTT	CASSLTSGTGGLSNEKLFF
NA	TRBJ1-1	TRBV18	NA	TGTGCCAGCTCACCCCTAGCACAGGGAAGGAACACTGAAGCTTTCTTT	CASSPLAQGRNTEAFF
NA	TRBJ2-7	TRBV21-1	NA	TGTGCCAGCAGCAAAGTGAGAGACAGGCGGACCTACGAGCAGTACTTC	CASSKVRDRRTYEQYF
NA	TRBJ1-2	TRBV27	NA	TGTGCCAGCAGTTTCCGGGACAAGACCTATGGCTACACCTTC	CASSFRDKTYGYTF
TRBD1	TRBJ1-4	TRBV4-1	NA	TGCGCCAGCAGCCAAGGGGCGACAGGGTTGGATGAAAAACTGTTTTTT	CASSQGATGLDEKLFF
TRBD1	TRBJ2-3	TRBV11-2	NA	TGTGCCAGCAGCCCAGGGGGTCCCACAGATACGCAGTATTTT	CASSPGGPTDTQYF
TRBD1	TRBJ2-1	TRBV11-2	few	TGTGCCAGCAGCCTCCAGGGACAGGGCCTTCTTAATGAGCAGTTCTTC	CASSLQGQGLLNEQFF
NA	TRBJ2-7	TRBV13	once	TGTGCCAGCAGCTTAGGGACGGAGGCCTACGAGCAGTACTTC	CASSLGTEAYEQYF
TRBD1	TRBJ1-1	TRBV10-3	once	TGTGCCACTCTACAGGGGCCAGGAAACACTGAAGCTTTCTTT	CATLQGPGNTEAFF
TRBD1	TRBJ1-2	TRBV11-3	NA	TGTGCCAGCAGCTCGCCCGCGGGACAGGGCCACTATGGCTACACCTTC	CASSSPAGQGHYGYTF
NA	TRBJ1-1	TRBV5-6	NA	TGTGCCAGCAGCCCCGCCCCTACAGAACCCCACACTGAAGCTTTCTTT	CASSPAPTEPHTEAFF
TRBD2	TRBJ2-6	TRBV11-3	NA	TGTGCCAGCAGCCTTGGGGGGGGACGGAGCTCTGGGGCCAACGTCCTGACTTTC	CASSLGGGRSSGANVLTF
NA	TRBJ2-7	TRBV13	NA	TGTGCCAGCAGCCCCCGCCAGTTGAACTCCTACGAGCAGTACTTC	CASSPRQLNSYEQYF
NA	TRBJ1-5	TRBV19	NA	TGTGCCAGTAGTATCGACAGGAGCAATCAGCCCCAGCATTTT	CASSIDRSNQPQHF
TRBD1	TRBJ2-1	TRBV15	few	TGTGCCACCAGCCCAGGGGGCCTCGGTACGTCCTACAATGAGCAGTTCTTC	CATSPGGLGTSYNEQFF
NA	TRBJ2-7	TRBV6-1	few	TGTGCCAGCAGTGACCTTCCCCCGGCAGGGGACCTCTACGAGCAGTACTTC	CASSDLPPAGDLYEQYF
NA	TRBJ1-1	TRBV18	NA	TGTGCCACCTCCCCCAGGACACCTCCTGAAGCTTTCTTT	CATSPRTPPEAFF
TRBD1	TRBJ2-5	TRBV18	NA	TGTGCCAGCTCACCAGGACAGGGTTTGAAGACCCAGTACTTC	CASSPGQGLKTQYF
TRBD2	TRBJ2-1	TRBV12-5	NA	TGTGCTAGTGGTTCTAGCGGGGGGGCTGAGCAGTTCTTC	CASGSSGGAEQFF
NA	TRBJ1-1	TRBV7-3	NA	TGTGCCAGCAGCTTAATGGACAGACAAACTGAAGCTTTCTTT	CASSLMDRQTEAFF
NA	TRBJ1-1	TRBV2	NA	TGTGCCAGCACTGGGTTGCAGACTCCAATCATGAACACTGAAGCTTTCTTT	CASTGLQTPIMNTEAFF
TRBD1	TRBJ1-1	TRBV4-1	NA	TGCGCCAGCAGCCACACGGACAGGGGTGGTGAAGCTTTCTTT	CASSHTDRGGEAFF
TRBD1	TRBJ1-6	TRBV6-5	few	TGTGCCAGCAGTAAAATCGGACAGGGGGTTTCACCCCTCCACTTT	CASSKIGQGVSPLHF
NA	TRBJ1-4	TRBV25-1	NA	TGTGCCAGCAGAGAGTCACGGGGGGGAAAACTGTTTTTT	CASRESRGGKLFF
NA	TRBJ2-3	TRBV5-6	NA	TGTGCCAGCAGCTCCAGGGGGGCAACAGATACGCAGTATTTT	CASSSRGATDTQYF
NA	TRBJ1-6	TRBV27	NA	TGTGCCAGCAGTCCTAAAGACAGACTCAAGGGTATCCACTTT	CASSPKDRLKGIHF
TRBD1	TRBJ2-1	TRBV7-2	NA	TGTGCCAGCAGCTTAGGGGGACAGGCGTCCTACAATGAGCAGTTCTTC	CASSLGGQASYNEQFF
NA	TRBJ1-1	TRBV15	NA	TGTGCCACCAGCAGAGCTACAGGAGTGAACACTGAAGCTTTCTTT	CATSRATGVNTEAFF
TRBD1	TRBJ2-3	TRBV2	NA	TGTGCCAGCAGTCCGGGACAGGGATACGGCACAGATACGCAGTATTTT	CASSPGQGYGTDTQYF
NA	TRBJ2-5	TRBV11-3	NA	TGTGCCAGCAGCCAAAAGAGCGTGTACCAAGAGACCCAGTACTTC	CASSQKSVYQETQYF
TRBD2	TRBJ2-7	TRBV19	NA	TGTGCCAGTAGTCACCGGACTAGCGGGGGGGCGAACGAGCAGTACTTC	CASSHRTSGGANEQYF
NA	TRBJ1-6	TRBV4-1	NA	TGCGCCAGCAGCCAAGATGAGGGCCGTTATAATTCACCCCTCCACTTT	CASSQDEGRYNSPLHF
NA	TRBJ1-2	TRBV2	NA	TGTGCCAGCAGGCCAAATCCGGGTCCGAACTATGGCTACACCTTC	CASRPNPGPNYGYTF
NA	TRBJ1-1	TRBV18	medium-sized	TGTGCCAGCTCACCGGGAGGGAACACTGAAGCTTTCTTT	CASSPGGNTEAFF
NA	TRBJ2-5	TRBV2	NA	TGTGCCAGCAGGGTACAGGGAAATTCGAAAGAGACCCAGTACTTC	CASRVQGNSKETQYF
TRBD1	TRBJ1-4	TRBV25-1	NA	TGTGCCAGCAGTCCAACATGGGGACAGGGAGTGTATGAAAAACTGTTTTTT	CASSPTWGQGVYEKLFF
NA	TRBJ1-5	TRBV6-1	NA	TGTGCCAGCAGTGAAGGAATACTAAGGGGGCCCCAGCATTTT	CASSEGILRGPQHF
TRBD2	TRBJ2-2	TRBV7-8	NA	TGTGCCAGCAGTCCTAGCGGTGTCAACACCGGGGAGCTGTTTTTT	CASSPSGVNTGELFF